A selection of T cell receptor beta chains follows, all from one sample in a study of spatial heterogeneity in lung cancer. Each CDR3 protein gets one entry after TCRdb re-called the 5' RACE reads with MiXCR. Of approximately 1,000 distinct CDR3 sequences listed, 4% to 4.5% are singletons. This specimen consisted of lung tumor tissue, obtained at surgery. Receptor source: a male donor with early-stage non-small cell lung cancer. The CDR3 runs from the conserved cysteine through the conserved F or W. A D gene is named only where the DNA matches it firmly. Clone size, where shown, is once, few, many, or a class for clones that have expanded.

D gene	clone size	V gene	J gene	CDR3 protein	CDR3 DNA
TRBD1	medium-sized	TRBV29-1	TRBJ1-5	CSVYTGGGQPQHF	TGCAGCGTGTACACAGGGGGCGGTCAGCCCCAGCATTTT
NA	medium-sized	TRBV2	TRBJ2-3	CASSEVGDTQYF	TGTGCCAGCAGTGAAGTCGGAGATACGCAGTATTTT
NA	large	TRBV5-1	TRBJ1-2	CASSWDGANYGYTF	TGCGCCAGCAGCTGGGACGGAGCTAACTATGGCTACACCTTC
TRBD1	medium-sized	TRBV7-9	TRBJ1-2	CASSPRTGLNYGYTF	TGTGCCAGCAGCCCAAGGACAGGGTTGAACTATGGCTACACCTTC
TRBD1	many	TRBV7-3	TRBJ2-3	CASSSGQAATDTQYF	TGTGCCAGCAGCAGTGGACAGGCAGCAACAGATACGCAGTATTTT
NA	medium-sized	TRBV4-3	TRBJ2-7	CASSQDRVYEQYF	TGCGCCAGCAGCCAAGATCGGGTTTACGAGCAGTACTTC
NA	medium-sized	TRBV7-9	TRBJ2-5	CASSLRRLGVETQYF	TGTGCCAGCAGCTTAAGGCGACTGGGGGTAGAGACCCAGTACTTC
NA	medium-sized	TRBV20-1	TRBJ1-1	CSARDPRTVGTEAFF	TGCAGTGCTAGAGATCCCCGGACAGTCGGCACTGAAGCTTTCTTT
TRBD2	medium-sized	TRBV10-3	TRBJ2-3	CAIRTGTSGTDTQYF	TGTGCCATCAGGACCGGGACTAGCGGCACAGATACGCAGTATTTT
TRBD2	many	TRBV7-8	TRBJ2-3	CASSWTSGISTDTQYF	TGTGCCAGCAGCTGGACTAGCGGGATTAGCACAGATACGCAGTATTTT
NA	many	TRBV7-3	TRBJ2-5	CASSLTGGHQETQYF	TGTGCCAGCAGCTTAACGGGGGGGCACCAAGAGACCCAGTACTTC
NA	many	TRBV5-5	TRBJ1-2	CASSLATGSYGYTF	TGTGCCAGCAGCTTGGCTACAGGGAGCTATGGCTACACCTTC
TRBD1	NA	TRBV4-3	TRBJ2-3	CASSQDRQGSSSTDTQYF	TGCGCCAGCAGCCAAGATCGACAGGGGTCCTCTAGCACAGATACGCAGTATTTT
TRBD1	medium-sized	TRBV7-2	TRBJ1-1	CASSQNMKGTGRFVAFF	TGTGCCAGCAGCCAAAATATGAAAGGGACAGGACGGTTTGTCGCTTTCTTT
NA	many	TRBV7-2	TRBJ1-2	CASSSDGRGGYTF	TGTGCCAGCAGCTCAGATGGGAGGGGTGGCTACACCTTC
TRBD2	many	TRBV27	TRBJ2-1	CASSPGGGPSSYNEQFF	TGTGCCAGCAGCCCGGGGGGGGGGCCCTCCTCCTACAATGAGCAGTTCTTC
NA	large	TRBV7-2	TRBJ1-1	CASSKQGLLNTEAFF	TGTGCCAGCAGCAAACAGGGTCTACTGAACACTGAAGCTTTCTTT
NA	medium-sized	TRBV29-1	TRBJ2-1	CSVEVQYNEQFF	TGCAGCGTTGAAGTTCAGTACAATGAGCAGTTCTTC
NA	medium-sized	TRBV24-1	TRBJ1-2	CATSDTGQFYGYTF	TGTGCCACCAGTGATACCGGACAGTTCTATGGCTACACCTTC
NA	medium-sized	TRBV11-2	TRBJ2-1	CASSLVEGTEQFF	TGTGCCAGCAGCTTAGTAGAGGGCACCGAGCAGTTCTTC
NA	large	TRBV12-3/TRBV12-4	TRBJ1-2	CASSLAAAGYTF	TGTGCCAGCAGCTTGGCGGCGGCTGGCTACACCTTC
NA	medium-sized	TRBV28	TRBJ2-2	CASSFRGVTGELFF	TGTGCCAGCAGTTTTAGGGGGGTCACCGGGGAGCTGTTTTTT